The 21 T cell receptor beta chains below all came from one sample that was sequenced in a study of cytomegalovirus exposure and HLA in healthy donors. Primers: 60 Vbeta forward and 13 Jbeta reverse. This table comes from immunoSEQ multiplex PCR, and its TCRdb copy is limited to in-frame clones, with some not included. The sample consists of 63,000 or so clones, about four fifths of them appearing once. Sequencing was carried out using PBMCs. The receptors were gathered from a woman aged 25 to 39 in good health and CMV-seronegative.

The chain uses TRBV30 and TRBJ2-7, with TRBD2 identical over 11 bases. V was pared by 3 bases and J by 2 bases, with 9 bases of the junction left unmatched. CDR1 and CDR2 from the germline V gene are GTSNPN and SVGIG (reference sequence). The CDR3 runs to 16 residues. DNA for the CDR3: TGTGCCTGGAGATCAACTAGCGGGAGCGGGGCCTACGAGCAGTACTTC. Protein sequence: CAWRSTSGSGAYEQYF.

CDR3 protein: CASTQGQEIYGYTF. In DNA form, the CDR3 reads TGTGCCAGTACGCAGGGACAGGAAATTTATGGCTACACCTTC. The chain employs TRBV19 and TRBJ1-2, with 8 positions matching TRBD1. This CDR3 spans 14 amino acids. V shed 7 bases, J shed 5 bases, and the junction held 9 bases outside the gene matches. Germline V gives CDR1 LNHDA, CDR2 SQIVND (reference sequence). Supplemented by reference TRBV19 and TRBJ1-2, the full variable domain reads DGGITQSPKYLFRKEGQNVTLSCEQNLNHDAMYWYRQDPGQGLRLIYYSQIVNDFQKGDIAEGYSVSREKKESFPLTVTSAQKNPTAFYLCASTQGQEIYGYTFGSGTRLTVV.

CDR3 coding DNA: TGTGCCAGCAGCCGTCCTGCGGACAGGGGGGAAGAGACCCAGTACTTC. Translation gives CASSRPADRGEETQYF. The chain combines TRBV5-4 with TRBJ2-5, with TRBD1 identical over 10 bases. The J segment lost 3 bases and the V segment lost 4 bases, leaving 9 bases of the junction unmatched. The CDR3 sequence is 16 residues long. The germline V gene has CDR1 SGHNT and CDR2 YYREEE (reference sequence). Based on the CDR3 plus reference TRBV5-4 and TRBJ2-5, the full variable domain is ETGVTQSPTHLIKTRGQQVTLRCSSQSGHNTVSWYQQALGQGPQFIFQYYREEENGRGNFPPRFSGLQFPNYSSELNVNALELDDSALYLCASSRPADRGEETQYFGPGTRLLVL.

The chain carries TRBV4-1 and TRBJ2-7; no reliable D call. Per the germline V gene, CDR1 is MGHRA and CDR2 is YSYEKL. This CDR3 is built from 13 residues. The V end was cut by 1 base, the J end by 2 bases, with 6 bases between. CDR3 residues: CASSQGRTYEQYF. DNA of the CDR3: TGCGCCAGCAGCCAAGGCAGGACCTACGAGCAGTACTTC.

This chain's CDR3 is CAWSIRQGDQPQHF. The CDR3 DNA sequence: TGTGCCTGGAGTATCAGACAGGGAGATCAGCCCCAGCATTTT. The chain is built from TRBV30 and TRBJ1-5; TRBD1 agrees at 7 bases. The CDR3 is 14 residues long. The ends lost 2 bases at V and 5 bases at J; junction bases unmatched: 6. The V gene's germline CDR1 is GTSNPN and CDR2 SVGIG (reference sequence).

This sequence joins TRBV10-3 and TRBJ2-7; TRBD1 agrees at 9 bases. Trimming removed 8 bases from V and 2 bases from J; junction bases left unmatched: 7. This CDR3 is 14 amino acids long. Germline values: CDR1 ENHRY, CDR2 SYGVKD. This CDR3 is CAIGGGQGTYEQYF. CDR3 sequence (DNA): TGTGCCATCGGAGGGGGACAGGGCACCTACGAGCAGTACTTC.

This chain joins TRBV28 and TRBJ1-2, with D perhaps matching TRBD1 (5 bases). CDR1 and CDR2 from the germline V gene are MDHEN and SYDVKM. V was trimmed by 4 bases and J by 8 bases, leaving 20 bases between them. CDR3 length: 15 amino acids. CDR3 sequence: CASSSRDWVRVGYTF. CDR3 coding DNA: TGTGCCAGCAGTTCACGGGACTGGGTTAGGGTGGGCTACACCTTC.

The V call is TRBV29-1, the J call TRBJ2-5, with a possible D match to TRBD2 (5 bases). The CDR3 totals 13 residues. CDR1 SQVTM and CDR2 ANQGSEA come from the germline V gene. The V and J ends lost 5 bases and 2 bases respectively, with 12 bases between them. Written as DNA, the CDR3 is TGCAGCGTTCCATCGGGGAATCAAGAGACCCAGTACTTC. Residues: CSVPSGNQETQYF.

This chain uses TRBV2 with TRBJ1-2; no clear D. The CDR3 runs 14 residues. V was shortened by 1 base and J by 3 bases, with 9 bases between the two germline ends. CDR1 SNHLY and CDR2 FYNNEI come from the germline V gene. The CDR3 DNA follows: TGTGCCAGCAGTGAAGGTGGGCAGGACTATGGCTACACCTTC. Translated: CASSEGGQDYGYTF. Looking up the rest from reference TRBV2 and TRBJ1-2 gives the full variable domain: EPEVTQTPSHQVTQMGQEVILRCVPISNHLYFYWYRQILGQKVEFLVSFYNNEISEKSEIFDDQFSVERPDGSNFTLKIRSTKLEDSAMYFCASSEGGQDYGYTFGSGTRLTVV.

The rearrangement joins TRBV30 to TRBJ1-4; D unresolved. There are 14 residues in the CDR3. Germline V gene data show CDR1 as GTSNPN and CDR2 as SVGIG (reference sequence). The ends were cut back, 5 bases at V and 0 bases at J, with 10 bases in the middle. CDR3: CAWDTDSTNEKLFF. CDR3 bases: TGTGCCTGGGATACAGATTCAACTAATGAAAAACTGTTTTTT.

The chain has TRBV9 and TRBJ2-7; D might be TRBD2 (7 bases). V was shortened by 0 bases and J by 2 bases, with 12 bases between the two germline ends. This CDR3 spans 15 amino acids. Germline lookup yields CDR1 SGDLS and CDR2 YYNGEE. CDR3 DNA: TGTGCCAGCAGCGTAGGCAGCGGGGACACCTACGAGCAGTACTTC. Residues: CASSVGSGDTYEQYF.

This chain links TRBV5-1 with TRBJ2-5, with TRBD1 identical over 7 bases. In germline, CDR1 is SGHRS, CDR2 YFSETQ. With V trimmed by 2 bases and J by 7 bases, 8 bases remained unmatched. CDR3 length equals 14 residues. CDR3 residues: CASSFSGEGATQYF. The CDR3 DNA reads TGCGCCAGCAGCTTTAGTGGAGAGGGGGCGACCCAGTACTTC.

The CDR3 reads CAWSVLLRGTGELFF. CDR3 sequence (DNA): TGTGCCTGGAGTGTACTGCTAAGGGGGACCGGGGAGCTGTTTTTT. The rearrangement joins TRBV30 to TRBJ2-2; TRBD1 is a possible D gene (6 bases). Deletions cut 0 bases from V and 5 bases from J, with 13 bases between. The CDR3 is 15 amino acids. The germline V gene encodes CDR1 GTSNPN and CDR2 SVGIG (reference sequence).

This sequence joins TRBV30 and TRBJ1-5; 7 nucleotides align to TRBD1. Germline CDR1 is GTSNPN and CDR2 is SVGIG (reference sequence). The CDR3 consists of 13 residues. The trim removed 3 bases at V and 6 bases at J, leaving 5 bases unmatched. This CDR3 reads CAWSNRGAQPQHF. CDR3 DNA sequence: TGTGCCTGGAGCAACAGGGGTGCTCAGCCCCAGCATTTT. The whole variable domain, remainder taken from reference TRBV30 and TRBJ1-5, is SQTIHQWPATLVQPVGSPLSLECTVEGTSNPNLYWYRQAAGRGLQLLFYSVGIGQISSEVPQNLSASRPQDRQFILSSKKLLLSDSGFYLCAWSNRGAQPQHFGDGTRLSIL.

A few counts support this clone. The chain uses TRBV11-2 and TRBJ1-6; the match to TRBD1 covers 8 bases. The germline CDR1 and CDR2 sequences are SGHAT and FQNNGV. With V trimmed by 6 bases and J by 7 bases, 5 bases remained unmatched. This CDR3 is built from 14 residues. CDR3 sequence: CASRHQGANSPLHF. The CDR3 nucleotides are TGTGCCAGCAGGCATCAGGGGGCAAATTCACCCCTCCACTTT.

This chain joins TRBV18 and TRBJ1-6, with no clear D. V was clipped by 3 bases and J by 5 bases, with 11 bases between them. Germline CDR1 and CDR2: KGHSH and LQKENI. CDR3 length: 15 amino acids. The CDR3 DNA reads TGTGCCAGCTCACCCAACCCGGGAAATAATTCACCCCTCCACTTT. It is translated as CASSPNPGNNSPLHF.

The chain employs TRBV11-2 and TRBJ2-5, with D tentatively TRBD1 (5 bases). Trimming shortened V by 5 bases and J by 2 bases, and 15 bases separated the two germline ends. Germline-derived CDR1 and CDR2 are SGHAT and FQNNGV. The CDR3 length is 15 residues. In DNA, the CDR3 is TGTGCCAGCAGCAAGGATCAGGGTAAACAAGAGACCCAGTACTTC. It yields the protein CASSKDQGKQETQYF.

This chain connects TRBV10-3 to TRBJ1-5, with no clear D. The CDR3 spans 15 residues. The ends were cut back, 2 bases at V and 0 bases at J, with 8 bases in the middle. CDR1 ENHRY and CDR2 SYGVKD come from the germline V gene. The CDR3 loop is CAISEGRNSNQPQHF. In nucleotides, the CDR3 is TGTGCCATCAGTGAGGGGCGAAATAGCAATCAGCCCCAGCATTTT.

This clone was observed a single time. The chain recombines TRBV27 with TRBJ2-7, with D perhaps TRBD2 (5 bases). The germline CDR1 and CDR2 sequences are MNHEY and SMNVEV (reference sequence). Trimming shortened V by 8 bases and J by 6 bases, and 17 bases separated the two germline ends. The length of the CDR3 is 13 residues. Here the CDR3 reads CASHGVGAGEQYF. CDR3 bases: TGTGCCAGCCATGGGGTTGGCGCGGGCGAGCAGTACTTC.

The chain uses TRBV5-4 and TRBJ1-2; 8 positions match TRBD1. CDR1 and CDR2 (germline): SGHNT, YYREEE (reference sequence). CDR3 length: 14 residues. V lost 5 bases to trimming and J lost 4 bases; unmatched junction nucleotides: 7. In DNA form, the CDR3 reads TGTGCCAGCAGGGAAATGGGACAGGTCTATGGCTACACCTTC. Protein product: CASREMGQVYGYTF.

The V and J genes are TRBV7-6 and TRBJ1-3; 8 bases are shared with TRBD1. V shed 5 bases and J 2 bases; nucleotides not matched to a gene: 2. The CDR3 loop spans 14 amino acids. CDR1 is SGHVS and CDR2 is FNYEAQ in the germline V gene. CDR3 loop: CASSPDRAGNTIYF. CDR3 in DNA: TGTGCCAGCAGCCCGGACAGGGCTGGAAACACCATATATTTT.